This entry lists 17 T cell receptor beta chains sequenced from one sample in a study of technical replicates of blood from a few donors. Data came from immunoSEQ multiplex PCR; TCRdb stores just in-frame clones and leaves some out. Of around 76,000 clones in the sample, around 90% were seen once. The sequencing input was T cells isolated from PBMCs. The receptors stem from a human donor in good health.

The CDR3 DNA follows: TGTGCCAGCAGCTTCCGTCGGACAGATACGCAGTATTTT. Protein: CASSFRRTDTQYF. The genes are TRBV7-8 and TRBJ2-3, with unresolved D. The length of the CDR3 is 13 residues. V shed 3 bases and J shed 3 bases, with 7 bases lying between them. Germline V gene lookup returns CDR1 SGHVS and CDR2 FQNEAQ.

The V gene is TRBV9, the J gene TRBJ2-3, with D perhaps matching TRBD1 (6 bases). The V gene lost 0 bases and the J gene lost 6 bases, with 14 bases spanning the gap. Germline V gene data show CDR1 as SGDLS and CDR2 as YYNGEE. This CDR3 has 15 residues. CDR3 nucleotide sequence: TGTGCCAGCAGCGTAGCTGGTGGGGGCGCGGATACGCAGTATTTT. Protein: CASSVAGGGADTQYF.

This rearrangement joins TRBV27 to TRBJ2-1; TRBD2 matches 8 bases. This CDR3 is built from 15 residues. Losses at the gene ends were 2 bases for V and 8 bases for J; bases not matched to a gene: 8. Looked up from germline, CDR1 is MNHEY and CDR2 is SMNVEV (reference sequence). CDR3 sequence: CASSLEGLAVDEQFF. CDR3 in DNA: TGTGCCAGCAGTTTAGAAGGACTAGCAGTTGATGAGCAGTTCTTC.

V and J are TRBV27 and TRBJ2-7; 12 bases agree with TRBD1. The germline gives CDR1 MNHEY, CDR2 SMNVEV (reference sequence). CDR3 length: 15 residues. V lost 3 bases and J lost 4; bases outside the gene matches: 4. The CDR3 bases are TGTGCCAGCAGTTTTATGGGACAGGGGGCTTACGAGCAGTACTTC. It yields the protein CASSFMGQGAYEQYF.

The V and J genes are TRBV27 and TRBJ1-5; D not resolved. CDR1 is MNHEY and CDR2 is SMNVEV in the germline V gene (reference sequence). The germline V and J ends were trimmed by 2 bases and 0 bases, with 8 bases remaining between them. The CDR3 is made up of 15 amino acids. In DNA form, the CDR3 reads TGTGCCAGCAGTTTAAGACGGAGTAGCAATCAGCCCCAGCATTTT. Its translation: CASSLRRSSNQPQHF.

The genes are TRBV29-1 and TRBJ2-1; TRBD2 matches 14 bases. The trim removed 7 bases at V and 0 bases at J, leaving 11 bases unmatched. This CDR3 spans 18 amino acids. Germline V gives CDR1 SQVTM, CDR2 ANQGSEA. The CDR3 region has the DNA TGCAGCGCCCCCCCAGGGACTAGCGGGAGTAGCTCCTACAATGAGCAGTTCTTC. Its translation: CSAPPGTSGSSSYNEQFF.

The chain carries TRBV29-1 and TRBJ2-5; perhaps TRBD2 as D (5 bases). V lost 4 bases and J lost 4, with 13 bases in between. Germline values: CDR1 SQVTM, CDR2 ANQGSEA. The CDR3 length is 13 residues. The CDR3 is CSVGAGVGETQYF. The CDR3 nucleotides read TGCAGCGTTGGCGCCGGGGTAGGAGAGACCCAGTACTTC.

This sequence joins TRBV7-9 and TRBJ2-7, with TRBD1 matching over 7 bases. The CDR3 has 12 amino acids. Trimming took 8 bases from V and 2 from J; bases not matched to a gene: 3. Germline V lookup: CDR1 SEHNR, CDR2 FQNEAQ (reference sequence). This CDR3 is CASWGQTYEQYF. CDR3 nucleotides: TGTGCCAGCTGGGGACAGACCTACGAGCAGTACTTC.

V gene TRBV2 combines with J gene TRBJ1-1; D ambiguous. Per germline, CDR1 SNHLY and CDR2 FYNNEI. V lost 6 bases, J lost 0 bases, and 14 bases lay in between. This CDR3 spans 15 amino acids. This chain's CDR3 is CASSALGTLNTEAFF. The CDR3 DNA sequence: TGTGCCAGCAGCGCCCTAGGTACTTTGAACACTGAAGCTTTCTTT.

For the CDR3, the DNA is TGTGCCAGCAGCCACCCGGGACAGGGGAGGGGCGAGCAGTTCTTC. Its translation: CASSHPGQGRGEQFF. The rearrangement links TRBV9 to TRBJ2-1; TRBD1 agrees at 10 bases. V gave up 4 bases and J gave up 10 bases; unmatched junction bases: 11. This CDR3 has 15 residues. Germline V gives CDR1 SGDLS, CDR2 YYNGEE.

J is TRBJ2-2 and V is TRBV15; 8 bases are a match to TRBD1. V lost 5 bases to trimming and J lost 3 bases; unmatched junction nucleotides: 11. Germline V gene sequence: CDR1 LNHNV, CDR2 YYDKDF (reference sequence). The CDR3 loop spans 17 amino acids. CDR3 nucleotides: TGTGCCACCAGCCCGATCCGACAGGGGTCCCACACCGGGGAGCTGTTTTTT. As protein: CATSPIRQGSHTGELFF.

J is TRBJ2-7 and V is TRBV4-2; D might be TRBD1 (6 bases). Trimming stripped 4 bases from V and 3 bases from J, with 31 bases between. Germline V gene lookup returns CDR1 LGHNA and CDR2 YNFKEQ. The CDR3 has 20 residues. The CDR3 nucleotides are TGTGCCAGCAGCCGGGGGATCCAGGTGGGGGCCAAATCAGTCGGCTACGAGCAGTACTTC. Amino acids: CASSRGIQVGAKSVGYEQYF.

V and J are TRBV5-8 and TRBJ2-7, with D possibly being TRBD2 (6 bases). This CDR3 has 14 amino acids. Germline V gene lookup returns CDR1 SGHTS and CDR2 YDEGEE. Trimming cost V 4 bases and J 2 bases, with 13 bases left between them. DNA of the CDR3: TGTGCCAGCAGCCGACTGACTAGGCCCTACGAGCAGTACTTC. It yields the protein CASSRLTRPYEQYF.

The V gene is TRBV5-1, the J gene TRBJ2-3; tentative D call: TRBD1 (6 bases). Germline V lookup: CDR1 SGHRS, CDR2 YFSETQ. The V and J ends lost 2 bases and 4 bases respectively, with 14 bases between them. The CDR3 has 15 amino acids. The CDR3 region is CASSLRTGLSDTQYF. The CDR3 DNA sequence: TGCGCCAGCAGCTTACGAACAGGGTTATCAGATACGCAGTATTTT.

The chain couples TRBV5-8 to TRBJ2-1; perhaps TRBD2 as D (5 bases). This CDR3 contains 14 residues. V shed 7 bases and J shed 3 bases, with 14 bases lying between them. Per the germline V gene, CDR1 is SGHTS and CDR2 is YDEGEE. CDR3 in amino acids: CASHGGRNYNEQFF. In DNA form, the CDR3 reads TGTGCCAGCCATGGCGGGCGTAACTACAATGAGCAGTTCTTC. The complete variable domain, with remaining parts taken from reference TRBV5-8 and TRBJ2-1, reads EAGVTQSPTHLIKTRGQQATLRCSPISGHTSVYWYQQALGLGLQFLLWYDEGEERNRGNFPPRFSGRQFPNYSSELNVNALELEDSALYLCASHGGRNYNEQFFGPGTRLTVL.

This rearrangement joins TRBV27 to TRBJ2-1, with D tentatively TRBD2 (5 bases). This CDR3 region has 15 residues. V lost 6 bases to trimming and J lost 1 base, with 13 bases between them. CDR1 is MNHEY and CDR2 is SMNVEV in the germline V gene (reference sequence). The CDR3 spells CASREGLTSYNEQFF. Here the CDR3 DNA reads TGTGCCAGCAGAGAGGGCTTAACGTCCTACAATGAGCAGTTCTTC.

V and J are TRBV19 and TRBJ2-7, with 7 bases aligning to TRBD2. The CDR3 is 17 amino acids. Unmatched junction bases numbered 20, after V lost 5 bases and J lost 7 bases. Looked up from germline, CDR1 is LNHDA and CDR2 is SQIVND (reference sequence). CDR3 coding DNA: TGTGCCAGTAGTCCCGGGGAGTGGGAGGGTTCGTCGTGGGAGCAGTACTTC. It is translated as CASSPGEWEGSSWEQYF.